This T cell receptor beta chain was sequenced for a study of blood T cell repertoires in COVID-19. V lost 6 bases, J lost 5 bases, and 7 bases lay in between. This CDR3 is built from 11 residues. Germline V lookup: CDR1 MNHEY, CDR2 SVGEGT. Here immunoSEQ multiplex PCR was the method, and the copy in TCRdb shows in-frame clones only, minus some. The sample consists of about 86,000 clones, around 85% of them appearing once. The clonotype originates from a man aged 45-65 years with acute or convalescent COVID-19. The specimen was peripheral blood. The chain uses TRBV6-2 or TRBV6-3 and TRBJ1-2, with D perhaps TRBD1 (5 bases). The CDR3 sequence: CASSDSYGYTF. The CDR3 coding sequence is TGTGCCAGCAGCGACAGTTATGGCTACACCTTC.